The TCR beta chain under discussion was sequenced for a study of T-cell memory formation after mild COVID-19 (dated by TCRdb to the early 2020s). General notes on the study: TCR sequence clusters from the two donors were found to be largely donor specific. In a couple of donors, T-cell clones that expanded and contracted after mild COVID-19 were followed by sequencing TCRalpha and TCRbeta repertoires longitudinally. Two young, previously healthy adult volunteers, one female and one male, were included in the cohort.

Data came from an Illumina NovaSeq 6000. TCRalpha and TCRbeta cDNA libraries were constructed by 5'RACE with constant-segment primers, with sample barcodes and unique molecular identifiers being introduced. RNA was extracted from every sample with Trizol reagent. Library amplification was performed in two PCR steps, and a second sample barcode and Illumina TruSeq adapters were introduced in the second step. The libraries were sequenced on an Illumina NovaSeq using 2 x 150 bp paired-end reads. The original pipeline was this. The reads were demultiplexed and collapsed into UMI-guided consensus sequences using migec v1.2.7. With mixcr v2.1.11, UMI consensuses were aligned to TRA and TRB V and J templates and assembled into clonotypes. Clonotypes were classified as expanded or contracted when called significant by both edgeR and NoisET, with noise models trained on biological replicates. edgeR calls used a false discovery rate-adjusted p below 0.01 and a log2 fold-change threshold of 1. PCA with hierarchical clustering of max-normalized trajectories of the 1000 most abundant clonotypes was used as exploratory dynamics analysis. Separately sequenced CD4+ and CD8+ repertoires were used to assign the CD4 or CD8 phenotype of responding clones. TCRdb reprocessing: public reads trimmed at Q25 with fastp, clones called with MiXCR, in-frame beta chains kept. Entries that share a CDR3 protein sequence are merged under the most common genes and DNA. Clone size and V and J calls follow TCRdb, not the original study. The sample data list some 440,000 distinct CDR3 sequences, and around 25% of these were observed just once. Of the sample, around 13% is held by the ten largest clones.

With regard to this clonotype: Its antigen remains undetermined. Base-call qualities are not available, and no considerably larger clone is one nucleotide away.

Paper-wide results and their limitations: Contracting CD4+ clones were found mainly in CM and EM memory subsets, while CD8+ clones were enriched in EMRA. Only two mild cases were covered in the study, and larger cohorts including severe cases with pre-infection samples were considered necessary. Some responding clones were detected in pre-infection memory, which suggested that pre-existing cross-reactive memory T cells had joined the SARS-CoV-2 response. Clones that contracted from day 15 to 85 showed balanced CD4/CD8 phenotypes, whereas a second wave of clones that expanded from day 15 to 37 leaned towards CD4+. SARS-CoV-2 specificity was not confirmed for the second-wave clones peaking on day 37.

There are 15 amino acids in the CDR3, from cysteine to phenylalanine inclusive. Kept here is only the CDR3 DNA, which spans 45 bases and is read in frame from base 1. Compared with germline, V lacks 6 bases and J lacks 7 bases; bases without a gene match: 10. Ficoll-Paque density gradient centrifugation was the method used to isolate PBMCs. Sequenced material: PBMCs or a T cell subset sorted from them (not recorded which). The TCR originated in an adult woman who had mild COVID-19 (a few samples of this study predate the infection). The sample titles of this study are shuffled in the database, so cell type and time point are left out; the donor was told from shared clones. This chain is built from TRBV23-1 and TRBJ1-4; the central 8 bases match TRBD1. TRBV23-1 is treated as an ORF (open reading frame) with a function not yet certain. The DNA reads as follows: TGCGCCAGCAGACCGGACAGGGAGACCGGTGAAAAACTGTTTTTT. Its protein product is CASRPDRETGEKLFF.